The T cell receptor beta chain under discussion was sequenced for a study of cytomegalovirus exposure and HLA in healthy donors. Study-level points and caveats: In a later analysis, specific HLA alleles were associated with 15,000 to 20,000 TCR beta sequences at a 0.05 false discovery rate. Compared with the approximately 700-donor mean, an Asian-associated ancestry cluster reportedly had fewer N-insertions, according to a later analysis.

On this clone: Its target is unknown.

The study sampled nominally healthy donors, though unrecorded immune exposures were likely. PCR involved 60 Vbeta and 13 Jbeta primers. Repertoires were generated with immunoSEQ multiplex PCR, while TCRdb's copy carries only in-frame clones and drops some. The table has some 170,000 clones, around 85% seen once; the top ten hold about 4.6%. The CDR3 has 14 amino acids. The germline V gene encodes CDR1 SGHAT and CDR2 FQNNGV. With 3 bases removed from V and 0 bases from J, the gap between germline ends came to 5 bases. Sequencing input: PBMCs. The gene calls are TRBV11-2 and TRBJ1-4, with D unresolved. The TCR comes from a man in his forties or fifties in good health and CMV-seronegative. The CDR3 here is CASSLRATNEKLFF. CDR3 in DNA: TGTGCCAGCAGCTTGAGGGCAACTAATGAAAAACTGTTTTTT.